This entry concerns a single TCR beta chain. Some clones are missing from TCRdb's copy, which holds only in-frame ones; the method was immunoSEQ multiplex PCR. The table lists 100,000 to 150,000 clones, around 89% of them singletons. This sample is drawn from a study of blood T cell repertoires in COVID-19. Looking at the study overall: T cells, B-cell-depleted T cells, or PBMCs supplied cDNA or gDNA.

With 2 bases clipped from V and 3 bases from J, the junction kept 2 bases outside the gene matches. This CDR3 comprises 15 residues. The germline V gene has CDR1 KGHSH and CDR2 LQKENI. The clonotype was recovered from a man between 50 and 59 years old with acute or convalescent COVID-19. V and J are TRBV18 and TRBJ1-4, with 8 bases lining up with TRBD1. Sequenced input: peripheral blood. The CDR3 bases are TGTGCCAGCTCACCAGGGGGACAGGCTAATGAAAAACTGTTTTTT. It encodes CASSPGGQANEKLFF.